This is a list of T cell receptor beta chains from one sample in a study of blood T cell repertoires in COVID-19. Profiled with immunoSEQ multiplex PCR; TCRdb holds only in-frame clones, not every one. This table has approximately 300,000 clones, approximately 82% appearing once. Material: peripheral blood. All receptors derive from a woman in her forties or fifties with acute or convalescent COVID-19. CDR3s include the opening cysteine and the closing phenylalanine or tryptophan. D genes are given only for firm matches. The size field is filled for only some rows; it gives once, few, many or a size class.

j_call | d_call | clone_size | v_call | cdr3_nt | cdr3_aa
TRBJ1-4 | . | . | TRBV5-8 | TGTGCTAGCAGCCCCTCGGGAGGCGGTGAAAAACTGTTTTTT | CASSPSGGGEKLFF
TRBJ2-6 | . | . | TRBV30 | TGTGCCTGGAGCCGGGCTGGGGCCAACGTCCTGACTTTC | CAWSRAGANVLTF
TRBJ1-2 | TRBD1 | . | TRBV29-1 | TGCAGCGTTGAGACAGGGTTTTTCGACACCTTC | CSVETGFFDTF
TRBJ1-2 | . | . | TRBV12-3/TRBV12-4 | TGTGCCAGCAGTTTAACGCGCTATGGCTACACCTTC | CASSLTRYGYTF
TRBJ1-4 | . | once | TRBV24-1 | TGTGCCACCAGTGATTCGGGAGCCAATAATGAAAAACTGTTTTTT | CATSDSGANNEKLFF
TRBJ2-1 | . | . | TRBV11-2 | TGTGCCAGCAGCTTAATACTCCGCTCCTACAATGAGCAGTTCTTC | CASSLILRSYNEQFF
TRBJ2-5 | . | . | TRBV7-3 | TGTGCCAGCAGCTTAAGTTGGGGGGGCGAGACCCAGTACTTC | CASSLSWGGETQYF
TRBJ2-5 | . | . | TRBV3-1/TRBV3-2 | TGTGCCAGCAGCCAGCCTAGCAGGAAGACCCAGTACTTC | CASSQPSRKTQYF
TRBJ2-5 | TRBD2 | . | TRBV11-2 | TGTGCCAGCAGCCCACGACTAGCGGGAGCTGGGGTGGAGACCCAGTACTTC | CASSPRLAGAGVETQYF
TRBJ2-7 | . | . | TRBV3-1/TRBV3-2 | TGTGCCAGCAGCCAAGATCTAACGGGTGGCGAGCAGTACTTC | CASSQDLTGGEQYF
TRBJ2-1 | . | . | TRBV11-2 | TGTGCCAGCAGCCGAACGGCTGGCGGGGCCCTTCCGGTCTTC | CASSRTAGGALPVF
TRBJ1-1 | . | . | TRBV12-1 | TGTGCCGGGGGGTGGGACAGGGGCGCGGCCACTGAAGCTTTCTTT | CAGGWDRGAATEAFF
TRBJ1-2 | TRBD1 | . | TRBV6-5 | TGTGCCAGCAGAACAGGGGGCGGTAGTGGCTACACCTTC | CASRTGGGSGYTF
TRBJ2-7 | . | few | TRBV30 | TGTGCCTGGAGCTCGGGACTTGTCAACGAGCAGTACTTC | CAWSSGLVNEQYF
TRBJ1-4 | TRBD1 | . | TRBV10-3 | TGTGCCATCCGGGACAGCGTTAATGAAAAACTGTTTTTT | CAIRDSVNEKLFF
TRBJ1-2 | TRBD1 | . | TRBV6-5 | TGTGCCAGCAGTTATCTCCTCGGACAGGGCCTATATGGCTACACCTTC | CASSYLLGQGLYGYTF
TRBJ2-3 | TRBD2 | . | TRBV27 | TGTGCCAGCAGTTTGTCGGCCGCCCTAGCGGGAGGAGGCACAGATACGCAGTATTTT | CASSLSAALAGGGTDTQYF
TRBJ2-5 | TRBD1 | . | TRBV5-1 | TGCGCCAGCAGTAGGACAGGGGACCGCCAAGAGACCCAGTACTTC | CASSRTGDRQETQYF
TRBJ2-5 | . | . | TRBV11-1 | TGTGCCAGCAGCCGGCAGGGGTTGGTAGAAGAGACCCAGTACTTC | CASSRQGLVEETQYF
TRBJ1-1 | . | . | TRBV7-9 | TGTGCCAGCAGTGCTGGACAGCTGTCCACTGAAGCTTTCTTT | CASSAGQLSTEAFF
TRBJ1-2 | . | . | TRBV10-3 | TGTGCCATCACCGAGACCGACAGGAACTATGGCTACACCTTC | CAITETDRNYGYTF
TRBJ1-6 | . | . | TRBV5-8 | TGTGCCAGCAGCTTGGCGGATTCACCCCTCCACTTT | CASSLADSPLHF
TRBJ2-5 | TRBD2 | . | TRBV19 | TGTGCCAGTACCGATGGGCTAGCGGGAGGGGAAGAGACCCAGTACTTC | CASTDGLAGGEETQYF
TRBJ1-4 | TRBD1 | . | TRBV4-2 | TGTGCCAGCAGCCAACCTACAGGGGGGACAACTAATGAAAAACTGTTTTTT | CASSQPTGGTTNEKLFF
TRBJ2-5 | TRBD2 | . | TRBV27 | TGTGCCAGCAGTTTATTCGGGGGGGAGACCCAGTACTTC | CASSLFGGETQYF
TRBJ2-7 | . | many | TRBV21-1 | TGTGCCAGCAGCGCCAACCCGGGACAGGGGAACTACGAGCAGTACTTC | CASSANPGQGNYEQYF
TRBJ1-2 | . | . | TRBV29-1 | TGCAGCGTTGAAAATTCCCGGGGCTATGGCTACACCTTC | CSVENSRGYGYTF
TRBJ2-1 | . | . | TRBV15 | TGTGCCACCAGCCCAGCCCCGGGTAGCGTCGAGCAGTTCTTC | CATSPAPGSVEQFF
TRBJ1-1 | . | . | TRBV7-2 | TGTGCCAGCAGCTTTGGGGGGGACACTGAAGCTTTCTTT | CASSFGGDTEAFF
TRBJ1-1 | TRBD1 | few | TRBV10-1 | TGCGCCAGCAGTTCACCGGGACAGGGATCTACTGAAGCTTTCTTT | CASSSPGQGSTEAFF
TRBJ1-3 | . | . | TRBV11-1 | TGTGCCAGCAGCATCGACACCCGCTCTGGAAACACCATATATTTT | CASSIDTRSGNTIYF
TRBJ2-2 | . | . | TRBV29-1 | TGCAGCGTTGGTGGGCAGGGAGGAACCGGGGAGCTGTTTTTT | CSVGGQGGTGELFF
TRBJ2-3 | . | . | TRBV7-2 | TGTGCCAGCAGCTTGTTGGGAGGCGGGAAGACCTGGCGAACGCAGTATTTT | CASSLLGGGKTWRTQYF
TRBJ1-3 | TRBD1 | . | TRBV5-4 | TGTGCCAGCCATTCGGGACAGTCGAGCTCTGGAAACACCATATATTTT | CASHSGQSSSGNTIYF
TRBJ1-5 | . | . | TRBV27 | TGTGCCAGCAGCTCAACCGGCAAGCGAGATCAGCCCCAGCATTTT | CASSSTGKRDQPQHF
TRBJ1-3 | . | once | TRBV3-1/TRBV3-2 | TGTGCCAGCAGCCAAGTCCGTGCACTCTCTGGAAACACCATATATTTT | CASSQVRALSGNTIYF
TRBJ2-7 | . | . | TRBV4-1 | TGCGCCAGCAGCCAAGGGGGCATGTCCTACGAGCAGTACTTC | CASSQGGMSYEQYF
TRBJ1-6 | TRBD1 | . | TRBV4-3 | TGCGCCAGCAGCCAAGGCACCGGGACAGGGTGGAATTCACCCCTCCACTTT | CASSQGTGTGWNSPLHF
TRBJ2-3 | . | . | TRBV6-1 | TGTGCCAGCAGTGAAGCCTGGGCCATAGTGCAATATTTT | CASSEAWAIVQYF
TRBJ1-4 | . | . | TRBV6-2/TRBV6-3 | TGTGCCAGCAGTTACGACGTAAGGAGGGTAACTAATGAAAAACTGTTTTTT | CASSYDVRRVTNEKLFF
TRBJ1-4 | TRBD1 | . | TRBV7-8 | TGTGCCAGCAGGAGCCCTCCGGGACAGGGACCTGAAAAACTGTTTTTT | CASRSPPGQGPEKLFF
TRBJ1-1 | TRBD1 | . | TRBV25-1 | TGTGCCAGCAGTGAATTGAGGGACAGCAGGAATGCTTTCTTT | CASSELRDSRNAFF